This is a list of T cell receptor beta chains from one sample in a study of T cell responses to AZD1222 COVID-19 vaccine. Sequenced by immunoSEQ multiplex PCR; TCRdb stores in-frame clones only, minus some. The sample has tens of thousands of clones; roughly 91% are singletons. The sample in question was peripheral blood, obtained on day 0 of AZD1222 vaccination. The source is an adult in good health. Each CDR3 is given with its conserved first and last residue. Fields, in order: clone size, V gene, J gene, D gene, CDR3 DNA, CDR3 protein. The D gene is left open where the match is weak. A row's size may be missing; if present it is once, few, many or a size class.

>-|TRBV11-2|TRBJ1-5|TRBD1
TGTGCCAGCAGCACCCCCTTGGAGACAGGGTGTTTGAATCAGCCCCAGCATTTT
CASSTPLETGCLNQPQHF
>-|TRBV11-2|TRBJ2-7|-
TGTGCCAGCAGCCAAAGGCCCACCTACGAGCAGTACTTC
CASSQRPTYEQYF
>-|TRBV19|TRBJ2-3|-
TGTGCCAGTAGCGGGCAGGAGTTCACAGATACGCAGTATTTT
CASSGQEFTDTQYF
>-|TRBV7-9|TRBJ1-2|-
TGTGCCAGCAGCTTAGAGGCACCCTATGGCTACACCTTC
CASSLEAPYGYTF
>-|TRBV7-2|TRBJ2-2|-
TGTGCCAGCCGAAGGGACACTAACACCGGGGAGCTGTTTTTT
CASRRDTNTGELFF
>-|TRBV6-5|TRBJ2-5|TRBD1
TGTGCCAGCAGCACACCCTCGACAGGGAAGACCGCCCAGTACTTC
CASSTPSTGKTAQYF
>-|TRBV4-3|TRBJ1-5|-
TGCGCCAGCAGCCAAGATGCCCATGGGAGCCAGCCCCAGCATTTT
CASSQDAHGSQPQHF
>once|TRBV3-1/TRBV3-2|TRBJ2-7|-
TGTGCCAGCAGCCTGCGGGACAGCTCCTACGAGCAGTACTTC
CASSLRDSSYEQYF
>-|TRBV5-1|TRBJ2-4|-
TGCGCCAGCAGCATAACACTCACCGGCGGAGGTTCAAACATTCAGTACTTC
CASSITLTGGGSNIQYF
>-|TRBV5-1|TRBJ2-7|TRBD1
TGCGCCAGCAGCTTATCCGGGACAGGGTCGTACGAGCAGTACTTC
CASSLSGTGSYEQYF